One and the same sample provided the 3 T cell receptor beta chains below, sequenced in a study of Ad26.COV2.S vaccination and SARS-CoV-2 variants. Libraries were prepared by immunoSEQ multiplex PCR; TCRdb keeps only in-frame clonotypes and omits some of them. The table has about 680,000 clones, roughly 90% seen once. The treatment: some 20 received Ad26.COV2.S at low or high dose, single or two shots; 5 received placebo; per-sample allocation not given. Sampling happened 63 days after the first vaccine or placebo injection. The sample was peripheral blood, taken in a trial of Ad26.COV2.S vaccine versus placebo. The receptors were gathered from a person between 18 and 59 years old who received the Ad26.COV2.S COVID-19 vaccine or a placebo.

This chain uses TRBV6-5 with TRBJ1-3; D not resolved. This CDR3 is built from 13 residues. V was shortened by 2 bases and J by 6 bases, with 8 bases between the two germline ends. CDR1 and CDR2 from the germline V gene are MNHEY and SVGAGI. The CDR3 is CASSYQVVNTIYF. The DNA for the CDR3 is TGTGCCAGCAGTTACCAAGTGGTAAACACCATATATTTT.

CDR3 in amino acids: CASTKRGGSPNRQETQYF. The CDR3 DNA reads TGTGCCAGCACGAAGCGGGGGGGATCCCCAAACCGACAAGAGACCCAGTACTTC. J is TRBJ2-5 and V is TRBV5-4, with 10 positions matching TRBD2. Trimming took 6 bases from V and 2 from J; bases not matched to a gene: 16. The CDR3 extends over 18 amino acids. Germline-derived CDR1 and CDR2 are SGHNT and YYREEE (reference sequence). The full variable domain, in which reference TRBV5-4 and TRBJ2-5 provide the parts outside the CDR3, is ETGVTQSPTHLIKTRGQQVTLRCSSQSGHNTVSWYQQALGQGPQFIFQYYREEENGRGNFPPRFSGLQFPNYSSELNVNALELDDSALYLCASTKRGGSPNRQETQYFGPGTRLLVL.

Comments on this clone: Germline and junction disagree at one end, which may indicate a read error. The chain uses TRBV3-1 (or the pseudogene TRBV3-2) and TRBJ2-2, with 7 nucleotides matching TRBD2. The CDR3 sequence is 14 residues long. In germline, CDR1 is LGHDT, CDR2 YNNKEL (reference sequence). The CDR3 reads CASSPREDTGELFF. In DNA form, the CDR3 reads TGTGCCAGTAGCCCCCGGGAGGACACCGGGGAGCTGTTTTTT.